A single sample gave rise to the 26 T cell receptor beta chains below, sequenced in a study of chemoradiotherapy in HPV16-positive cancers. Using immunoSEQ multiplex PCR, the repertoire was profiled, and TCRdb retains in-frame clones only, with some absent. The table has about 9,000 clones, 70% to 90% seen once. The sequenced sample was blood, obtained from a patient who underwent chemoradiotherapy. These receptors were obtained from a human donor with HPV-associated anogenital cancer.

The chain carries TRBV5-5 and TRBJ1-1; D unresolved. CDR1 SGHKS and CDR2 YYEKEE come from the germline V gene (reference sequence). Trimming stripped 4 bases from V and 6 bases from J, with 13 bases between. The CDR3 has 13 residues. The CDR3 sequence: CASSTPVESEAFF. The CDR3, as DNA: TGTGCCAGCAGCACTCCCGTGGAGTCTGAAGCTTTCTTT.

J is TRBJ2-7 and V is TRBV10-3; a possible D gene is TRBD1 (6 bases). The length of the CDR3 is 16 residues. The germline V gene encodes CDR1 ENHRY and CDR2 SYGVKD. Trimming cost V 4 bases and J 0 bases, with 16 bases left between them. For the CDR3, the DNA is TGTGCCATCAGTGGGCTGGGGACACGAAGCTCCTACGAGCAGTACTTC. Protein sequence: CAISGLGTRSSYEQYF.

CDR3 nucleotide sequence: TGCGCCAGCAGGGGGATATCTGGGGCCAACGTCCTGACTTTC. It specifies CASRGISGANVLTF. The rearrangement links TRBV4-1 to TRBJ2-6; D call uncertain. Trimming pared 6 bases from V and 1 base from J, leaving 7 bases between. The CDR3 contains 14 residues. Germline V gene sequence: CDR1 MGHRA, CDR2 YSYEKL.

The chain recombines TRBV11-2 with TRBJ1-4; 8 bases fit TRBD1. The V gene end was trimmed by 4 bases and the J gene end by 5 bases; junction bases not matched to a gene: 15. Germline assignment: CDR1 SGHAT and CDR2 FQNNGV. CDR3 size: 18 residues. DNA for the CDR3: TGTGCCAGCAGCTCCAAAGACAGGGGATTAGGCCGGAATGAAAAACTGTTTTTT. Encoded protein: CASSSKDRGLGRNEKLFF. Together with reference TRBV11-2 and TRBJ1-4, the CDR3 gives the full variable domain: EAGVAQSPRYKIIEKRQSVAFWCNPISGHATLYWYQQILGQGPKLLIQFQNNGVVDDSQLPKDRFSAERLKGVDSTLKIQPAKLEDSAVYLCASSSKDRGLGRNEKLFFGSGTQLSVL.

The V gene is TRBV28, the J gene TRBJ1-3; D uncertain. V was clipped by 1 base and J by 4 bases, with 11 bases between them. The CDR3 length is 15 residues. CDR1 and CDR2 (germline): MDHEN, SYDVKM. CDR3 sequence (DNA): TGTGCCAGCAGTTTATCGCGCGGGTCCGGAAACACCATATATTTT. This codes for CASSLSRGSGNTIYF.

This chain uses TRBV25-1 with TRBJ2-5; 12 bases align to TRBD2. Trimming took 6 bases from V and 5 from J; bases not matched to a gene: 10. Germline V gives CDR1 MGHDK, CDR2 SYGVNS. The CDR3 runs 16 residues. The CDR3 reads CASRPGLAGLRETQYF. The CDR3 coding sequence is TGTGCCAGCAGACCGGGACTAGCGGGCCTGAGGGAGACCCAGTACTTC.

This clone came up once. The chain recombines TRBV11-3 with TRBJ1-1; no clear D gene. The CDR3 covers 15 residues. CDR1 is SGHNT and CDR2 is YENEEA in the germline V gene. Trimming removed 5 bases at V and 4 bases at J, with 17 bases between. CDR3 DNA sequence: TGTGCCAGCAGCCCCGGGTCTCCTGAGACCACTGAAGCTTTCTTT. Its protein is CASSPGSPETTEAFF.

This clone was seen a single time. The genes are TRBV7-9 and TRBJ2-6, with 10 positions matching TRBD1. The germline V gene encodes CDR1 SEHNR and CDR2 FQNEAQ (reference sequence). The CDR3 is 17 residues long. The V segment lost 5 bases and the J segment 1 base; nucleotides outside the gene matches: 5. CDR3 DNA: TGTGCCAGCAGCGCGACAGGGGGCAGGTCTGGGGCCAACGTCCTGACTTTC. Amino acids: CASSATGGRSGANVLTF.

The chain combines TRBV5-1 with TRBJ2-2, with D unclear. CDR3 size: 14 residues. CDR1 and CDR2 from the germline V gene are SGHRS and YFSETQ. V lost 1 base and J lost 1, with 5 bases in between. The CDR3, as DNA: TGCGCCAGCAGCTTGTCAGGGAACACCGGGGAGCTGTTTTTT. Residues: CASSLSGNTGELFF. The complete variable domain, with remaining parts taken from reference TRBV5-1 and TRBJ2-2, reads KAGVTQTPRYLIKTRGQQVTLSCSPISGHRSVSWYQQTPGQGLQFLFEYFSETQRNKGNFPGRFSGRQFSNSRSEMNVSTLELGDSALYLCASSLSGNTGELFFGEGSRLTVL.

As for this clone: The germline gene is not matched at one end of the junction; a read error may be the cause. The chain employs TRBV5-1 and TRBJ2-1; D possibly matches TRBD1 or TRBD2 (6 bases each). The germline CDR1 and CDR2 sequences are SGHRS and YFSETQ. The CDR3 runs to 14 residues. CDR3 bases: TGCGCCAGCAGTACCGACCCCGGCAGGGGAGGTATTCTCTTC. Its translation: CASSTDPGRGGILF. Full variable domain (rest looked up from reference TRBV5-1 and TRBJ2-1): KAGVTQTPRYLIKTRGQQVTLSCSPISGHRSVSWYQQTPGQGLQFLFEYFSETQRNKGNFPGRFSGRQFSNSRSEMNVSTLELGDSALYLCASSTDPGRGGILFGPGTRLTVL.

This clone was recorded a few times. The chain combines TRBV10-3 with TRBJ1-1; 9 bases match TRBD1. Germline V gives CDR1 ENHRY, CDR2 SYGVKD. The CDR3 sequence is 16 residues long. V was clipped by 3 bases and J by 2 bases; unmatched bases: 7. CDR3 in amino acids: CAISEGDRDINTEAFF. The CDR3 DNA reads TGTGCCATCAGTGAAGGGGACAGGGATATAAACACTGAAGCTTTCTTT.

This sequence joins TRBV10-1 and TRBJ1-1, with 8 bases fitting TRBD1. In germline, CDR1 is WNHNN, CDR2 SYGVQD (reference sequence). The J segment lost 4 bases and the V segment lost 6 bases, leaving 10 bases of the junction unmatched. This CDR3 region has 15 residues. DNA for the CDR3: TGCGCCAGCAGCGGACAGGGAGTTACGGGCACTGAAGCTTTCTTT. This sequence encodes CASSGQGVTGTEAFF.

The rearrangement uses TRBV7-6 and TRBJ2-7, with D perhaps TRBD1 (5 bases). The CDR3 has 15 amino acids. Trimming removed 1 base at V and 2 bases at J, with 12 bases between. Germline CDR1 and CDR2: SGHVS and FNYEAQ. CDR3 residues: CASSLEAGNTYEQYF. CDR3 in DNA: TGTGCCAGCAGCTTAGAAGCAGGGAACACCTACGAGCAGTACTTC.

The chain recombines TRBV5-4 with TRBJ2-3, with TRBD2 identical over 14 bases. The V gene end was trimmed by 5 bases and the J gene end by 0 bases; junction bases not matched to a gene: 8. The CDR3 is 18 residues long. Germline CDR1 SGHNT, CDR2 YYREEE (reference sequence). The CDR3 DNA reads TGTGCCAGCAGGTCCGGGACTAGCGGGAGATTGAGCACAGATACGCAGTATTTT. Protein: CASRSGTSGRLSTDTQYF.

This clone has a handful of counts. The chain combines TRBV7-9 with TRBJ1-1; TRBD1 aligns across 7 bases. Germline V lookup: CDR1 SEHNR, CDR2 FQNEAQ (reference sequence). This CDR3 is built from 14 residues. V dropped 3 bases and J dropped 8; count of bases not matched to a gene: 9. As DNA, the CDR3 is TGTGCCAGCAGCTTCCCCGGACAGGCCCTAGAAGCTTTCTTT. Its translation is CASSFPGQALEAFF.

This sequence joins TRBV10-3 and TRBJ1-1, with D possibly being TRBD1 (5 bases). The CDR3 consists of 13 residues. V lost 8 bases, J lost 1 base, and 11 bases lay in between. Germline-derived CDR1 and CDR2 are ENHRY and SYGVKD. In DNA, the CDR3 is TGTGCCATCCTAATGGGGCGGAACACTGAAGCTTTCTTT. Protein product: CAILMGRNTEAFF.

V and J are TRBV6-6 and TRBJ1-3; tentatively, D is TRBD1 (6 bases). Trimming took off 6 bases at V and 7 bases at J, with 19 bases between the two ends. CDR3 size: 15 residues. Germline V gives CDR1 MNHNY, CDR2 SVGAGI (reference sequence). The CDR3 reads CASSQQDGGRNTIYF. The CDR3 DNA sequence: TGTGCCAGCAGCCAGCAGGACGGGGGGCGGAACACCATATATTTT.

The gene calls are TRBV5-6 and TRBJ1-2; D gene uncertain. V was cut by 4 bases and J by 5 bases, with 6 bases left in between. This CDR3 is built from 11 residues. Per the germline V gene, CDR1 is SGHDT and CDR2 is YYEEEE. The CDR3, as DNA: TGTGCCAGCAGCACTACTTATGGCTACACCTTC. It encodes CASSTTYGYTF.

The rearrangement links TRBV13 to TRBJ2-1, with D perhaps TRBD1 or TRBD2 (6 bases each). Trimming removed 7 bases at V and 10 bases at J, with 20 bases between. Per the germline V gene, CDR1 is PRHDT and CDR2 is FYEKMQ (reference sequence). The length of the CDR3 is 14 residues. This CDR3 is CASKSWGGGREQFF. The DNA of the CDR3 is TGTGCCAGCAAAAGTTGGGGTGGGGGGCGAGAGCAGTTCTTC.

The V gene is TRBV18, the J gene TRBJ1-1; TRBD1 matches 9 bases. J lost 3 bases, V lost 1 base, and 6 bases had no gene match. Germline V gene data show CDR1 as KGHSH and CDR2 as LQKENI. The CDR3 runs 16 residues. The CDR3, as DNA: TGTGCCAGCTCACCACACATACAGGGGGCGGACACTGAAGCTTTCTTT. Translating it yields CASSPHIQGADTEAFF. Full variable domain (remainder filled in from reference TRBV18 and TRBJ1-1): NAGVMQNPRHLVRRRGQEARLRCSPMKGHSHVYWYRQLPEEGLKFMVYLQKENIIDESGMPKERFSAEFPKEGPSILRIQQVVRGDSAAYFCASSPHIQGADTEAFFGQGTRLTVV.

The CDR3 loop is CSVTGTGLVYNEQFF. The CDR3 DNA reads TGCAGCGTCACCGGGACAGGGTTGGTTTACAATGAGCAGTTCTTC. The chain recombines TRBV29-1 with TRBJ2-1; 9 bases fit TRBD1. Germline V CDR1 and CDR2: SQVTM, ANQGSEA. The CDR3 consists of 15 residues. After removal of 6 bases from V and 4 bases from J, the junction contained 10 bases not matched to a gene.

The V gene is TRBV28, the J gene TRBJ2-5; TRBD2 aligns across 11 bases. Unmatched junction bases numbered 6, after V lost 6 bases and J lost 3 bases. The germline V gene has CDR1 MDHEN and CDR2 SYDVKM. This CDR3 comprises 15 residues. CDR3 bases: TGTGCCAGCAGCCGTCCACTAGCGGGGGAAGAGACCCAGTACTTC. Translation gives CASSRPLAGEETQYF.

The CDR3 region is CASSGMDRAYTEAFF. The CDR3 DNA reads TGTGCCAGCAGTGGTATGGACAGGGCCTACACTGAAGCTTTCTTT. The V gene is TRBV28, the J gene TRBJ1-1; the match to TRBD1 covers 8 bases. V shed 5 bases, J shed 3 bases, and the junction held 8 bases outside the gene matches. From germline, CDR1 is MDHEN and CDR2 SYDVKM. CDR3 length: 15 residues.

This chain links TRBV5-6 with TRBJ1-6; D not resolved. The CDR3 contains 16 residues. V gave up 4 bases and J gave up 0 bases, with 11 bases separating them. Germline V gives CDR1 SGHDT, CDR2 YYEEEE. The CDR3 region has the DNA TGTGCCAGCAGCGAGGACTGGAGCTCCTATAATTCACCCCTCCACTTT. Its translation: CASSEDWSSYNSPLHF.

In DNA, the CDR3 is TGTGCCATCAGTGATACCCCGGGGACATACTATGGCTACACCTTC. Translated, it gives CAISDTPGTYYGYTF. The rearrangement uses TRBV10-3 and TRBJ1-2, with D tentatively TRBD1 (6 bases). Germline assignment: CDR1 ENHRY and CDR2 SYGVKD. CDR3 length: 15 residues. With 3 bases removed from V and 3 bases from J, the gap between germline ends came to 14 bases.

This clone was detected only once. The rearrangement uses TRBV4-1 and TRBJ2-1, with a tentative D call TRBD2 (6 bases). This CDR3 has 18 amino acids. V gave up 1 base and J gave up 3 bases, with 19 bases separating them. CDR1 MGHRA and CDR2 YSYEKL come from the germline V gene. The CDR3 bases are TGCGCCAGCAGCCAAGCGGACTACCCTCCCCCCCTCTACAATGAGCAGTTCTTC. Amino acids: CASSQADYPPPLYNEQFF.